The entry below gives a single T cell receptor (beta chain) sequence along with its context. According to the study, genomic DNA was the template for TCR beta VDJ and CDR3 profiling. TCRdb reprocessed the reads via MiXCR and lists one record per CDR3 protein. The sample lists fewer than 250,000 distinct CDR3 sequences, about half occurring once. Sequenced patients had shown CD8+CD57+ cell expansion by flow cytometry. This specimen comes from a study of CD8+CD57+ T cells in acquired aplastic anemia. Trimming took 5 bases from V and 4 from J; bases not matched to a gene: 8. The germline V gene has CDR1 SGHNT and CDR2 YENEEA. This CDR3 is built from 15 residues.

The clonotype was recovered from a human donor with aplastic anemia. The J gene is TRBJ1-1, the V gene TRBV11-3, with 9 bases that match TRBD1. Sequencing used sorted CD4+, CD8+, or CD8+CD57+ T cells (not recorded which) from PBMCs. The CDR3 DNA sequence: TGTGCCAGCAGCCCCCAACAGGGGGCGGTCACTGAAGCTTTCTTT. It yields the protein CASSPQQGAVTEAFF.